This TCR beta chain was sequenced for a study of cytomegalovirus exposure and HLA in healthy donors. Use of 60 Vbeta and 13 Jbeta primers characterized the PCR. The method was immunoSEQ multiplex PCR; TCRdb's version includes in-frame clones alone and lacks a portion of them. The sample contains about 130,000 clones, approximately 80% of which appear only once. This CDR3 has 17 amino acids. Germline V gene sequence: CDR1 SGHTA, CDR2 FQGTGA. V dropped 4 bases and J dropped 8; count of bases not matched to a gene: 14. Worth noting for this clone: The antigen is undetermined.

Study conclusions and caveats: Most subjects' HLA-A and HLA-B alleles were reportedly predicted from TCR beta sequences. Most CMV-associated TCR beta chains appeared HLA-restricted in a later analysis. Researchers left out some V segments, among them TRBV6-2 and TRBV6-3, as indistinguishable.

Healthy people donating bone marrow made up the donors. The sequencing sample was made of PBMCs. The chain uses TRBV7-3 and TRBJ1-2, with 12 bases lining up with TRBD1. The source of this sequence is a young man in good health and CMV-seronegative. The chain's CDR3 is CASSWGGTGGAGEGYTF. CDR3 coding DNA: TGTGCCAGCAGCTGGGGCGGGACAGGGGGCGCCGGCGAAGGCTACACCTTC.